Following are 19 T cell receptor beta chains from one sample sequenced in a study of T cell responses to AZD1222 COVID-19 vaccine (dated by TCRdb to the early 2020s). Sample time point, as interpreted from the label and publication: baseline before first vaccination. The library was generated by the immunoSEQ multiplex PCR assay. Held by TCRdb, this immuneACCESS table contains in-frame sequences only and omits some clones. Under half of the omission traces to an unresolved V gene where checked; the cause of the rest is unknown. This sample has 100,000 to 120,000 clones in its table, and roughly 87% of those were observed once. The ten largest clonotypes hold around 3% of the sample. The sample here was peripheral blood, taken on day 0 of AZD1222 vaccination. The receptors derive from an adult in good health.

The V and J genes are TRBV28 and TRBJ1-4; D is unresolved. The CDR3 contains 14 residues. Trimming removed 2 bases from V and 7 bases from J, with 11 bases in between. The V gene's germline CDR1 is MDHEN and CDR2 SYDVKM. CDR3 in amino acids: CASSLVIRSEKLFF. DNA of the CDR3: TGTGCCAGCAGTTTAGTCATCAGGAGTGAAAAACTGTTTTTT. Full variable domain (remainder filled in from reference TRBV28 and TRBJ1-4): DVKVTQSSRYLVKRTGEKVFLECVQDMDHENMFWYRQDPGLGLRLIYFSYDVKMKEKGDIPEGYSVSREKKERFSLILESASTNQTSMYLCASSLVIRSEKLFFGSGTQLSVL.

The rearrangement joins TRBV6-1 to TRBJ1-2; D is perhaps TRBD1 (5 bases). The CDR3 sequence is 13 residues long. Germline V lookup: CDR1 MNHNS, CDR2 SASEGT. Trimming took off 3 bases at V and 8 bases at J, with 13 bases between the two ends. The DNA for the CDR3 is TGTGCCAGCAGTGACCAGGGACTTGCCGGCTACACCTTC. It yields the protein CASSDQGLAGYTF.

The rearrangement links TRBV19 to TRBJ2-5, with 7 nucleotides matching TRBD2. V lost 5 bases to trimming and J lost 6 bases; unmatched junction nucleotides: 9. Germline CDR1 and CDR2: LNHDA and SQIVND (reference sequence). The CDR3 totals 14 residues. CDR3 sequence reads: CASSAGTTHQTQYF. As DNA, the CDR3 is TGTGCCAGTAGTGCCGGGACTACGCACCAGACCCAGTACTTC.

The rearrangement uses TRBV5-8 and TRBJ2-7; 12 bases align to TRBD1. Looked up from germline, CDR1 is SGHTS and CDR2 is YDEGEE. CDR3 length: 17 residues. The V gene end was trimmed by 2 bases and the J gene end by 5 bases; junction bases not matched to a gene: 11. CDR3 loop: CASSFTGTGGSRDEQYF. In DNA, the CDR3 is TGTGCCAGCAGCTTTACCGGGACAGGGGGCTCTAGGGACGAGCAGTACTTC.

J is TRBJ2-7 and V is TRBV5-1; 9 nucleotides align to TRBD1. Unmatched junction bases numbered 6, after V lost 0 bases and J lost 5 bases. Germline V gives CDR1 SGHRS, CDR2 YFSETQ. The CDR3 runs to 15 residues. The DNA of the CDR3 is TGCGCCAGCAGCTTGGGTGGGACAGGGTCCCACGAGCAGTACTTC. Translation gives CASSLGGTGSHEQYF.

This clone was seen only a few times. Other DNA sequences in the sample encode the same CDR3. The V call is TRBV7-2, the J call TRBJ2-5, with 11 bases matching TRBD2. Germline CDR1 SGHTA, CDR2 FQGNSA. V dropped 1 base and J dropped 4; count of bases not matched to a gene: 5. The CDR3 spans 16 residues. The CDR3 sequence: CASSLGLAGGRETQYF. Written as DNA, the CDR3 is TGTGCCAGCAGCTTAGGGCTAGCGGGGGGTAGAGAGACCCAGTACTTC.

The chain uses TRBV7-2 and TRBJ2-5; D gene unclear. Trimming stripped 2 bases from V and 5 bases from J, with 9 bases between. CDR3 length: 13 amino acids. The germline gives CDR1 SGHTA, CDR2 FQGNSA. The CDR3 reads CASSLPPSETQYF. The DNA of the CDR3 is TGTGCCAGCAGCTTACCCCCGTCGGAGACCCAGTACTTC. Supplemented by reference TRBV7-2 and TRBJ2-5, the full variable domain reads GAGVSQSPSNKVTEKGKDVELRCDPISGHTALYWYRQSLGQGLEFLIYFQGNSAPDKSGLPSDRFSAERTGGSVSTLTIQRTQQEDSAVYLCASSLPPSETQYFGPGTRLLVL.

The table lists this clone with a count of one. This rearrangement joins TRBV5-5 to TRBJ1-2; 11 nucleotides match TRBD1. The CDR3 length is 15 residues. V dropped 4 bases and J dropped 2; count of bases not matched to a gene: 4. The germline V gene encodes CDR1 SGHKS and CDR2 YYEKEE (reference sequence). In DNA form, the CDR3 reads TGTGCCAGCAGCAGGACAGGGGGCTTGAACTATGGCTACACCTTC. It is translated as CASSRTGGLNYGYTF.

This chain joins TRBV11-3 and TRBJ1-1; maybe TRBD1 (6 bases). This CDR3 contains 15 residues. Germline lookup yields CDR1 SGHNT and CDR2 YENEEA. Trimming left V 6 bases short and J 1 base short, with 15 bases between. CDR3 protein: CASSKGGRENTEAFF. In DNA form, the CDR3 reads TGTGCCAGCAGTAAAGGGGGGCGCGAGAACACTGAAGCTTTCTTT.

This chain links TRBV5-1 with TRBJ2-3; 9 bases are shared with TRBD1. Germline CDR1 reads SGHRS; CDR2 reads YFSETQ. CDR3 length equals 17 residues. The V gene end was trimmed by 2 bases and the J gene end by 4 bases; junction bases not matched to a gene: 11. The CDR3 DNA follows: TGCGCCAGCAGCTTATCTTTCGGGACAGGGAACGCAGATACGCAGTATTTT. Its translation: CASSLSFGTGNADTQYF.

The gene calls are TRBV4-1 and TRBJ2-7; TRBD1 matches 8 bases. Per the germline V gene, CDR1 is MGHRA and CDR2 is YSYEKL. CDR3 size: 15 residues. With V trimmed by 3 bases and J by 3 bases, 7 bases remained unmatched. The CDR3, as DNA: TGCGCCAGCAGCCACCAAGGGACAGGAATCTACGAGCAGTACTTC. Its translation is CASSHQGTGIYEQYF.

The chain joins TRBV4-1 to TRBJ2-1, with a tentative D call TRBD1 (5 bases). The V end lost 2 bases, the J end lost 6 bases, and 8 bases lay between the germline ends. The CDR3 is made up of 13 amino acids. CDR1 MGHRA and CDR2 YSYEKL come from the germline V gene. CDR3 coding DNA: TGCGCCAGCAGCCAAACAAGGGGCAATGAGCAGTTCTTC. Translated: CASSQTRGNEQFF.

The chain joins TRBV29-1 to TRBJ2-1; 11 positions match TRBD2. Germline V gene sequence: CDR1 SQVTM, CDR2 ANQGSEA. Trimming removed 3 bases from V and 7 bases from J; junction bases left unmatched: 2. The CDR3 covers 13 residues. The CDR3 sequence is CSVEASGRNEQFF. The DNA for the CDR3 is TGCAGCGTTGAGGCTAGCGGGAGGAATGAGCAGTTCTTC.

J is TRBJ1-1 and V is TRBV15; possibly TRBD1 for D (5 bases). CDR1 and CDR2 (germline): LNHNV, YYDKDF (reference sequence). This CDR3 contains 14 residues. V was shortened by 1 base and J by 4 bases, with 10 bases between the two germline ends. CDR3 sequence (DNA): TGTGCCACCAGCAGAGGGGGCTCGCGCACTGAAGCTTTCTTT. This codes for CATSRGGSRTEAFF.

This clone was observed a few times. This chain uses TRBV28 with TRBJ1-4; tentatively, D is TRBD1 (5 bases). The V gene's germline CDR1 is MDHEN and CDR2 SYDVKM. CDR3 length: 16 residues. V was cut by 6 bases and J by 0 bases, with 14 bases left in between. The CDR3 loop is CASSPWDGATNEKLFF. The CDR3 nucleotides read TGTGCCAGCAGCCCCTGGGACGGGGCAACTAATGAAAAACTGTTTTTT.

The chain carries TRBV15 and TRBJ1-5; 7 nucleotides align to TRBD1. This CDR3 region has 14 residues. V lost 3 bases, J lost 4 bases, and 3 bases stayed unmatched. Germline V lookup: CDR1 LNHNV, CDR2 YYDKDF (reference sequence). Written as DNA, the CDR3 is TGTGCCACCAGCAGGTCAGGGGGTAATCAGCCCCAGCATTTT. As protein: CATSRSGGNQPQHF. Using reference TRBV15 and TRBJ1-5 for the parts outside the CDR3, the full variable domain is DAMVIQNPRYQVTQFGKPVTLSCSQTLNHNVMYWYQQKSSQAPKLLFHYYDKDFNNEADTPDNFQSRRPNTSFCFLDIRSPGLGDTAMYLCATSRSGGNQPQHFGDGTRLSIL.

This clone was observed a few times. The V gene is TRBV29-1, the J gene TRBJ2-2; TRBD2 matches 7 bases. Germline V gene lookup returns CDR1 SQVTM and CDR2 ANQGSEA. V lost 4 bases, J lost 5 bases, and 7 bases stayed unmatched. The CDR3 loop spans 14 amino acids. CDR3 nucleotide sequence: TGCAGCGTTGGCCCAGCGGGGAATACCGGGGAGCTGTTTTTT. Translation: CSVGPAGNTGELFF.

This chain connects TRBV4-2 to TRBJ2-7, with D tentatively TRBD1 or TRBD2 (5 bases each). Between the trimmed V and J ends, which lost 1 base and 5 bases, there was a span of 15 bases. Germline V gives CDR1 LGHNA, CDR2 YNFKEQ. CDR3 length equals 15 residues. The CDR3 is CASSQASGDRDEQYF. CDR3 in DNA: TGTGCCAGCAGCCAAGCCTCCGGGGACCGGGACGAGCAGTACTTC.

This rearrangement joins TRBV5-1 to TRBJ2-1; 13 bases map to TRBD2. Trimming at V came to 1 base and at J to 7 bases, leaving 5 bases not matched to a gene. This CDR3 has 16 amino acids. From germline, CDR1 is SGHRS and CDR2 YFSETQ. This CDR3 reads CASSLLGTSGVNEQFF. As DNA, the CDR3 is TGCGCCAGCAGCTTGCTCGGGACTAGCGGGGTTAATGAGCAGTTCTTC.